Shown below are 20 T cell receptor beta chains from a single sample sequenced in a study of spatial heterogeneity in lung cancer. A single record per CDR3 protein comes from TCRdb applying MiXCR to the 5' RACE reads. In the table there are tens of thousands of distinct CDR3 sequences, 9.5% to 15% of which are singletons. Regarding time point: sample taken at primary tumor resection. Material: PBMCs, obtained at surgery. The receptors shown here come from a male donor with early-stage non-small cell lung cancer.

This clonotype was found many times. V usage is TRBV11-2 and J usage is TRBJ2-5; D ambiguous. The germline V gene encodes CDR1 SGHAT and CDR2 FQNNGV. The length of the CDR3 is 12 residues. V lost 0 bases, J lost 5 bases, and 4 bases lay in between. Here the CDR3 DNA reads TGTGCCAGCAGCTTAGAGGAGGAGACCCAGTACTTC. Translating it yields CASSLEEETQYF.

This clonotype was observed at least ten times. This chain connects TRBV2 to TRBJ2-4; weak D call: TRBD1 (6 bases). Deletions cut 5 bases from V and 1 base from J, with 12 bases between. CDR1 SNHLY and CDR2 FYNNEI come from the germline V gene. This CDR3 is built from 15 residues. CDR3 loop: CASSNQGMAKNIQYF. The CDR3, as DNA: TGTGCCAGCAGTAACCAGGGGATGGCCAAAAACATTCAGTACTTC.

This clonotype was seen only a few times. Germline is not matched at one junction end, which may reflect a read error. In DNA form, the CDR3 reads TGCAGCGTTGAAGCCCGACGCGCCGCCTTC. This gives the protein CSVEARRAAF. The chain joins TRBV29-1 to TRBJ1-2; no definite D call. Germline V gives CDR1 SQVTM, CDR2 ANQGSEA. The length of the CDR3 is 10 residues.

This clonotype was picked up a small number of times. CDR3 region: CASSPDRAHTEAFF. As DNA, the CDR3 is TGTGCCAGCAGTCCCGACAGGGCGCACACTGAAGCTTTCTTT. This chain joins TRBV12-3 or TRBV12-4 and TRBJ1-1; TRBD1 matches 7 bases. The CDR3 is 14 residues long. Germline trimming cut 5 bases from V and 3 bases from J; bases unmatched to any gene: 6.

Only a few counts were recorded for this clonotype. This chain links TRBV10-3 with TRBJ2-7, with D possibly matching TRBD1 (6 bases). With 9 bases removed from V and 6 bases from J, the gap between germline ends came to 15 bases. Germline CDR1 is ENHRY and CDR2 is SYGVKD. CDR3 length equals 12 residues. The CDR3 region is CAMGHDSSEQYF. CDR3 in DNA: TGTGCCATGGGACATGACAGTTCCGAGCAGTACTTC.

The chain recombines TRBV20-1 with TRBJ2-7; 8 bases agree with TRBD1. The CDR3 is made up of 17 amino acids. V was clipped by 6 bases and J by 2 bases; unmatched bases: 18. The germline gives CDR1 DFQATT, CDR2 SNEGSKA (reference sequence). The CDR3 loop reads CSALPYDGQGLPYEQYF. The CDR3 DNA is TGCAGTGCCCTACCCTACGACGGACAGGGTCTCCCCTACGAGCAGTACTTC.

This clonotype was found a few times. This chain joins TRBV12-3 or TRBV12-4 and TRBJ2-7, with 14 bases that match TRBD2. Trimming removed 6 bases from V and 6 bases from J; junction bases left unmatched: 7. The CDR3 extends over 15 amino acids. CDR3 in DNA: TGTGCCAGCAGCGCCGGGACTAGCGGGAGTCGCGAGCAGTACTTC. Amino acids: CASSAGTSGSREQYF.

This clonotype was detected ten times or more. This chain uses TRBV5-1 with TRBJ2-3; 12 positions match TRBD2. This CDR3 is 16 amino acids long. In germline, CDR1 is SGHRS, CDR2 YFSETQ. The V and J ends lost 3 bases and 0 bases, in that order; junction bases with no gene match: 2. As DNA, the CDR3 is TGCGCCAGCAGCTGGACTAGCGGGACTAGCACAGATACGCAGTATTTT. This translates into CASSWTSGTSTDTQYF. The variable domain in full, completed from reference TRBV5-1 and TRBJ2-3, reads KAGVTQTPRYLIKTRGQQVTLSCSPISGHRSVSWYQQTPGQGLQFLFEYFSETQRNKGNFPGRFSGRQFSNSRSEMNVSTLELGDSALYLCASSWTSGTSTDTQYFGPGTRLTVL.

V usage is TRBV18 and J usage is TRBJ2-5, with 8 bases identical to TRBD2. The germline V gene encodes CDR1 KGHSH and CDR2 LQKENI. The J segment lost 4 bases and the V segment lost 1 base, leaving 8 bases of the junction unmatched. CDR3 length: 16 residues. The DNA of the CDR3 is TGTGCCAGCTCACCACGCGAGCGGGGGTCGGGAGAGACCCAGTACTTC. Amino acid sequence: CASSPRERGSGETQYF.

There are a few counts of this clonotype. This sequence joins TRBV5-1 and TRBJ2-3; 16 nucleotides line up with TRBD2. The V segment lost 3 bases and the J segment 7 bases; nucleotides outside the gene matches: 14. The CDR3 is made up of 19 amino acids. Germline CDR1 and CDR2: SGHRS and YFSETQ. For the CDR3, the DNA is TGCGCCAGCAGCTCCAACCCGGGACTAGCGGGAGGGCCTTCGAATACGCAGTATTTT. Amino acids: CASSSNPGLAGGPSNTQYF.

The chain employs TRBV10-3 and TRBJ2-3, with 7 bases that match TRBD2. Germline loops: CDR1 ENHRY, CDR2 SYGVKD. The CDR3 consists of 15 residues. Unmatched junction bases numbered 4, after V lost 0 bases and J lost 4 bases. The CDR3 is CAISESTGGADTQYF. The CDR3 region has the DNA TGTGCCATCAGTGAGTCTACGGGAGGAGCAGATACGCAGTATTTT.

This clonotype was picked up many times. V usage is TRBV28 and J usage is TRBJ1-5; 7 nucleotides match TRBD1. The CDR3 consists of 16 residues. Germline assignment: CDR1 MDHEN and CDR2 SYDVKM. Losses at the gene ends were 6 bases for V and 7 bases for J; bases not matched to a gene: 15. Written as DNA, the CDR3 is TGTGCCAGCAGCCTAAGTGCAGGGGGGAATAGGCAGCCCCAGCATTTT. Translation gives CASSLSAGGNRQPQHF. Full variable domain (outside the CDR3, taken from reference TRBV28 and TRBJ1-5): DVKVTQSSRYLVKRTGEKVFLECVQDMDHENMFWYRQDPGLGLRLIYFSYDVKMKEKGDIPEGYSVSREKKERFSLILESASTNQTSMYLCASSLSAGGNRQPQHFGDGTRLSIL.

This clonotype appeared a few times. The chain uses TRBV6-2 or TRBV6-3 and TRBJ1-5; TRBD1 aligns across 7 bases. This CDR3 comprises 14 residues. CDR1 and CDR2 (germline): MNHEY, SVGEGT. V dropped 2 bases and J dropped 9; count of bases not matched to a gene: 7. DNA for the CDR3: TGTGCCAGCAGTTACGGGGCAGGGGGACGGCCCCAGCATTTT. This translates into CASSYGAGGRPQHF.

The V and J genes are TRBV24-1 and TRBJ2-3; no reliable D call. Germline lookup yields CDR1 KGHDR and CDR2 SFDVKD. The CDR3 has 13 amino acids. Trimming took 0 bases from V and 5 from J, leaving 5 bases between them. CDR3 coding DNA: TGTGCCACCAGTGATTTGGGTCGAGATACGCAGTATTTT. This translates into CATSDLGRDTQYF.

This clonotype was detected only once. A much larger clone lies one base from this, so it may be a read error. The chain employs TRBV19 and TRBJ1-2; D gene unclear. The germline V gene encodes CDR1 LNHDA and CDR2 SQIVND (reference sequence). The CDR3 totals 15 residues. Trimming took 4 bases from V and 0 from J, leaving 12 bases between them. Here the CDR3 reads CASSTRQATNYGYTF. CDR3 DNA sequence: TGTGCCAGTAGTACCCGCCAGGCCACTAACTATGGCTACACCTTC. Variable domain in full (rest from reference TRBV19 and TRBJ1-2): DGGITQSPKYLFRKEGQNVTLSCEQNLNHDAMYWYRQDPGQGLRLIYYSQIVNDFQKGDIAEGYSVSREKKESFPLTVTSAQKNPTAFYLCASSTRQATNYGYTFGSGTRLTVV.

This clonotype was seen more than once but under ten times. This chain connects TRBV20-1 to TRBJ1-5; weak D call: TRBD1 (5 bases). Germline V gene lookup returns CDR1 DFQATT and CDR2 SNEGSKA (reference sequence). The CDR3 loop spans 12 amino acids. The V end lost 5 bases, the J end lost 6 bases, and 11 bases lay between the germline ends. Here the CDR3 reads CSAVEGIQPQHF. CDR3 nucleotides: TGCAGTGCTGTTGAGGGGATTCAGCCCCAGCATTTT.

This clonotype came up a few times. The rearrangement joins TRBV7-2 to TRBJ2-2; no definite D call. V was pared by 5 bases and J by 11 bases, with 18 bases between. Germline loops: CDR1 SGHTA, CDR2 FQGNSA. The CDR3 runs 14 residues. The CDR3 DNA follows: TGTGCCAGCAGCCGATCTACCTCCCGGGTAGAGCTGTTTTTT. Amino acid sequence: CASSRSTSRVELFF. Combining the CDR3 with reference TRBV7-2 and TRBJ2-2 gives the whole variable domain GAGVSQSPSNKVTEKGKDVELRCDPISGHTALYWYRQSLGQGLEFLIYFQGNSAPDKSGLPSDRFSAERTGGSVSTLTIQRTQQEDSAVYLCASSRSTSRVELFFGEGSRLTVL.

The table lists this clonotype with a few counts. V usage is TRBV10-2 and J usage is TRBJ1-1; the D is unclear. CDR3 length: 18 residues. The V end was cut by 2 bases, the J end by 1 base, with 20 bases between. Germline CDR1 reads WSHSY; CDR2 reads SAAADI. The CDR3 sequence: CASSEDRGSDGPNTEAFF. The CDR3 region has the DNA TGCGCCAGCAGTGAGGATAGAGGGTCAGATGGTCCGAACACTGAAGCTTTCTTT.

This clonotype has only a few counts. The chain recombines TRBV15 with TRBJ2-2; possibly TRBD1 for D (6 bases). Trimming shortened V by 4 bases and J by 0 bases, and 12 bases separated the two germline ends. Germline values: CDR1 LNHNV, CDR2 YYDKDF (reference sequence). CDR3 size: 16 residues. The CDR3 region has the DNA TGTGCCACCAGCATCTACGGGACAACGAACACCGGGGAGCTGTTTTTT. Its translation: CATSIYGTTNTGELFF. Based on the CDR3 plus reference TRBV15 and TRBJ2-2, the full variable domain is DAMVIQNPRYQVTQFGKPVTLSCSQTLNHNVMYWYQQKSSQAPKLLFHYYDKDFNNEADTPDNFQSRRPNTSFCFLDIRSPGLGDTAMYLCATSIYGTTNTGELFFGEGSRLTVL.

The sample holds a few counts of this clonotype. CDR3 sequence reads: CASSGRLAGTDTQYF. The CDR3 bases are TGTGCCAGCAGCGGACGACTAGCGGGCACAGATACGCAGTATTTT. V gene TRBV3-1 combines with J gene TRBJ2-3, with 9 bases identical to TRBD2. In germline, CDR1 is LGHDT, CDR2 YNNKEL (reference sequence). Trimming cost V 5 bases and J 1 base; bases outside gene matches: 4. The CDR3 has 15 residues.